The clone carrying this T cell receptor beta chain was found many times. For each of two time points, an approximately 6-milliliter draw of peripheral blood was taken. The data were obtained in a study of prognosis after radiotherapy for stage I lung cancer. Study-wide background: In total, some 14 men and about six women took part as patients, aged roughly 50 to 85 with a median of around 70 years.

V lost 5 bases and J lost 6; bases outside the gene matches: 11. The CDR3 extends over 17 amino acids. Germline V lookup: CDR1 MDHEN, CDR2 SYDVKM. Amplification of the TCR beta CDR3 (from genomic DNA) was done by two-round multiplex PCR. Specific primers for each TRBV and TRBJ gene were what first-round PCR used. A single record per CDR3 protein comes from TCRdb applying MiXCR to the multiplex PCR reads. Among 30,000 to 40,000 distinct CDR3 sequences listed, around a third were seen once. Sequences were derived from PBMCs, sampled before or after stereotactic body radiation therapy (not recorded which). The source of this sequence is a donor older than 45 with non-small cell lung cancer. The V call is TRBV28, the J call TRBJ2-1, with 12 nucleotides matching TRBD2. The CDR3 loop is CASSHTVRTSGANEQFF. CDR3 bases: TGTGCCAGCAGTCATACCGTACGGACTAGCGGGGCCAATGAGCAGTTCTTC.